This TCR beta chain derives from a study of blood T cell repertoires in COVID-19. Overall study: In each case, the material was cDNA or gDNA derived from T cells, B-cell-depleted T cells, or PBMCs.

Germline assignment: CDR1 MNHNY and CDR2 SVGAGI (reference sequence). Unmatched junction bases numbered 10, after V lost 7 bases and J lost 6 bases. The CDR3 has 14 residues. Original methodology: Reference gene primer amplification in the assay estimated nucleated cell counts. Generated by immunoSEQ multiplex PCR, the TCRdb table keeps only in-frame clones and is missing some. V, J and clone size were drawn from that table, and D and trimming were deduced from the DNA. The sample contains approximately 390,000 clones, around 87% of which appear only once. The sequenced sample consisted of peripheral blood. The chain uses TRBV6-6 and TRBJ1-2, with 8 bases identical to TRBD1. This receptor was obtained from a woman aged 60-75 years with COVID-19, enrolled during active disease. The CDR3 nucleotides read TGTGCCAGCACCTTAGGGACAGGCGGGGATGGCTACACCTTC. This codes for CASTLGTGGDGYTF.